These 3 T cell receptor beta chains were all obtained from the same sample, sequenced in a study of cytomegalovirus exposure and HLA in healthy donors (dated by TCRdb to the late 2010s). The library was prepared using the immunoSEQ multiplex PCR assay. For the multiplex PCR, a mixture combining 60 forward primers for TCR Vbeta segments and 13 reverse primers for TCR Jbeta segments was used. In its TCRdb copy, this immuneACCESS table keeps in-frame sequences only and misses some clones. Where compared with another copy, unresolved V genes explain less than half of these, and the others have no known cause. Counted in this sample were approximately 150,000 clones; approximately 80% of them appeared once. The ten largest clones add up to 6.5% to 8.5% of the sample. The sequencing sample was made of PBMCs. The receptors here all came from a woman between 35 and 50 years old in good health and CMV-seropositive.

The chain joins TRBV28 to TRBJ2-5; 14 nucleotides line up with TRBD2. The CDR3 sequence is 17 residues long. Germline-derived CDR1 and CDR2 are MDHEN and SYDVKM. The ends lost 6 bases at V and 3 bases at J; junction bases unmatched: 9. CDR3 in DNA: TGTGCCAGCAGCCTCTGGACTAGCGGGGGGCCTAAAGAGACCCAGTACTTC. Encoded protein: CASSLWTSGGPKETQYF.

The CDR3 sequence: CASSLRLGLDTETQYF. DNA of the CDR3: TGTGCCAGCAGCTTGCGGTTAGGACTAGATACAGAGACCCAGTACTTC. The chain recombines TRBV5-4 with TRBJ2-5; TRBD2 aligns across 7 bases. Germline trimming cut 1 base from V and 4 bases from J; bases unmatched to any gene: 10. Germline V gene data show CDR1 as SGHNT and CDR2 as YYREEE (reference sequence). The CDR3 runs to 16 residues.

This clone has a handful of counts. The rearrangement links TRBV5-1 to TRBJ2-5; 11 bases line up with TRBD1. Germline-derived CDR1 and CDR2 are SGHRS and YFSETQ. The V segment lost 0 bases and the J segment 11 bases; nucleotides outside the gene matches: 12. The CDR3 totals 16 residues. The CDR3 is CASSLAGGQGAGEQYF. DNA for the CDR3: TGCGCCAGCAGCTTGGCCGGCGGACAGGGGGCTGGAGAGCAGTACTTC.